Presented here are 32 T cell receptor beta chains from one specimen sequenced in a study of graft-versus-host responses after intestinal transplantation. The data were produced by immunoSEQ multiplex PCR, yet TCRdb's version contains in-frame clones alone and is incomplete. The data hold over 7,500 clones, with approximately 64% observed a single time. Once graft tissue had been processed, intraepithelial and lamina propria lymphocytes were released. The material was ileum tissue, obtained about 450 days after transplant. These receptors all come from a human patient who received an intestinal transplant, so some T cells may come from the graft donor.

CDR3 sequence (DNA): TGTGCCAGCAGCGTGGCGGGACTAGCGGGGGGACCGGATACGCAGTATTTT. Translating it yields CASSVAGLAGGPDTQYF. The V and J genes are TRBV9 and TRBJ2-3; 15 positions agree with TRBD2. Germline V gene data show CDR1 as SGDLS and CDR2 as YYNGEE. This CDR3 region has 17 residues. The trim removed 2 bases at V and 6 bases at J, leaving 7 bases unmatched.

The rearrangement links TRBV28 to TRBJ2-6, with D uncertain. Per the germline V gene, CDR1 is MDHEN and CDR2 is SYDVKM. V gave up 4 bases and J gave up 2 bases, with 9 bases separating them. CDR3 length equals 15 residues. For the CDR3, the DNA is TGTGCCAGCAGTTCCACAGTGGCTGGGGCCAACGTCCTGACTTTC. Encoded protein: CASSSTVAGANVLTF.

V gene TRBV5-6 combines with J gene TRBJ1-4; 7 bases match TRBD1. The CDR3 sequence is 17 residues long. Germline-derived CDR1 and CDR2 are SGHDT and YYEEEE. The ends lost 0 bases at V and 0 bases at J; junction bases unmatched: 5. The CDR3 sequence: CASSLVGQSATNEKLFF. DNA for the CDR3: TGTGCCAGCAGCTTGGTGGGACAGAGTGCAACTAATGAAAAACTGTTTTTT.

The chain is built from TRBV4-3 and TRBJ1-2, with D hard to call. The CDR3 has 12 residues. Between the trimmed V and J ends, which lost 0 bases and 4 bases, there was a span of 3 bases. Germline assignment: CDR1 LGHNA and CDR2 YSLEER. The CDR3 bases are TGCGCCAGCAGCCAAGACAGCTATGGCTACACCTTC. It yields the protein CASSQDSYGYTF.

This chain connects TRBV7-3 to TRBJ2-7, with 8 bases matching TRBD1. The CDR3 contains 13 residues. CDR1 and CDR2 (germline): SGHTA, FQGTGA. Trimming cost V 5 bases and J 5 bases; bases outside gene matches: 5. In DNA form, the CDR3 reads TGTGCCAGCAGCCGTGACAGGGGCAACGAGCAGTACGTC. As protein: CASSRDRGNEQYV.

The CDR3 region has the DNA TGTGCCAGCAGCGTAGGCTCGGGTCCAGGTGGTGGGGCCAACGTCCTGACTTTC. It translates to CASSVGSGPGGGANVLTF. The V and J genes are TRBV9 and TRBJ2-6, with D hard to call. The CDR3 extends over 18 amino acids. Germline-derived CDR1 and CDR2 are SGDLS and YYNGEE. V gave up 0 bases and J gave up 3 bases, with 16 bases separating them.

The CDR3 nucleotides are TGTGCCAGCAGTTTACTCTCGAACATTGAGGATCAGCCCCAGCATTTT. As protein: CASSLLSNIEDQPQHF. This chain links TRBV28 with TRBJ1-5; no firm D call. The CDR3 totals 16 residues. CDR1 is MDHEN, CDR2 SYDVKM, per germline. V lost 2 bases to trimming and J lost 5 bases, with 16 bases between them.

The rearrangement links TRBV5-4 to TRBJ2-2, with D possibly matching TRBD2 (6 bases). This CDR3 comprises 15 residues. The V gene's germline CDR1 is SGHNT and CDR2 YYREEE (reference sequence). The V end was cut by 7 bases, the J end by 4 bases, with 17 bases between. CDR3 residues: CASLQDGGGTGELFF. The CDR3 coding sequence is TGTGCCAGCCTACAGGACGGGGGTGGCACCGGGGAGCTGTTTTTT.

The chain is built from TRBV18 and TRBJ2-3; D might be TRBD1 (6 bases). CDR3 length equals 13 residues. The germline gives CDR1 KGHSH, CDR2 LQKENI. V lost 3 bases and J lost 4, with 8 bases in between. The CDR3 DNA reads TGTGCCAGCTCACCTCGACAGGCAGATACGCAGTATTTT. Protein: CASSPRQADTQYF.

In nucleotides, the CDR3 is TGTGCCAGCAGCTCGGGACTAAAAACAGATACGCAGTATTTT. Its translation: CASSSGLKTDTQYF. This rearrangement joins TRBV11-3 to TRBJ2-3; the match to TRBD2 covers 7 bases. CDR1 and CDR2 from the germline V gene are SGHNT and YENEEA. V lost 4 bases, J lost 3 bases, and 4 bases stayed unmatched. CDR3 size: 14 residues.

The chain joins TRBV7-3 to TRBJ2-2, with D perhaps matching TRBD1 (5 bases). Germline lookup yields CDR1 SGHTA and CDR2 FQGTGA. The CDR3 totals 15 residues. V gave up 3 bases and J gave up 5 bases, with 13 bases separating them. CDR3: CASSFWGQGTGELFF. In DNA form, the CDR3 reads TGTGCCAGCAGCTTCTGGGGTCAGGGAACCGGGGAGCTGTTTTTT.

V and J are TRBV5-6 and TRBJ1-2; D remains unclear. V lost 2 bases and J 4 bases, leaving 12 bases between the germline ends. CDR1 is SGHDT, CDR2 YYEEEE, per germline. The CDR3 consists of 14 residues. The chain's CDR3 is CASSLYRLAYGYTF. The CDR3 DNA follows: TGTGCCAGCAGCTTATACCGCCTTGCCTATGGCTACACCTTC.

The chain joins TRBV19 to TRBJ2-5, with TRBD1 identical over 7 bases. CDR3 length equals 14 residues. CDR1 and CDR2 from the germline V gene are LNHDA and SQIVND (reference sequence). The trim removed 4 bases at V and 1 base at J, leaving 3 bases unmatched. The DNA for the CDR3 is TGTGCCAGTAGTACGAACAGGGGCCAAGAGACCCAGTACTTC. It yields the protein CASSTNRGQETQYF. The full variable domain, with the rest looked up from reference TRBV19 and TRBJ2-5, is DGGITQSPKYLFRKEGQNVTLSCEQNLNHDAMYWYRQDPGQGLRLIYYSQIVNDFQKGDIAEGYSVSREKKESFPLTVTSAQKNPTAFYLCASSTNRGQETQYFGPGTRLLVL.

This clone came up a few times. The V and J genes are TRBV27 and TRBJ1-5; perhaps TRBD1 as D (5 bases). The CDR3 has 17 amino acids. V lost 4 bases and J 0 bases, leaving 16 bases between the germline ends. Germline lookup yields CDR1 MNHEY and CDR2 SMNVEV (reference sequence). CDR3 region: CASSSVSGPYSNQPQHF. The CDR3 DNA reads as TGTGCCAGCAGTTCAGTTTCGGGACCATATAGCAATCAGCCCCAGCATTTT.

CDR3 region: CASNSLNLKEAFF. The CDR3 coding sequence is TGTGCCAGCAACAGCTTAAACCTCAAGGAAGCTTTCTTT. The V and J genes are TRBV5-6 and TRBJ1-1; D is unresolved. The germline V gene encodes CDR1 SGHDT and CDR2 YYEEEE. Deletions cut 6 bases from V and 8 bases from J, with 17 bases between. The CDR3 length is 13 residues.

CDR3 sequence: CASSSGRTGYTEAFF. CDR3 coding DNA: TGCGCCAGCAGCTCCGGCCGCACAGGGTACACTGAAGCTTTCTTT. This chain links TRBV4-3 with TRBJ1-1; D might be TRBD1 (6 bases). This CDR3 spans 15 amino acids. V was trimmed by 5 bases and J by 3 bases, leaving 16 bases between them. CDR1 and CDR2 from the germline V gene are LGHNA and YSLEER.

CDR3 coding DNA: TGCGCCAGCAGCTTGGCCGGAAAAAAGGAATCACCCCTCCACTTT. Translation gives CASSLAGKKESPLHF. V gene TRBV5-1 combines with J gene TRBJ1-6; D remains ambiguous. V was pared by 0 bases and J by 10 bases, with 14 bases between. Germline CDR1 SGHRS, CDR2 YFSETQ. The CDR3 is made up of 15 amino acids.

Points on this clone: Other nucleotide sequences in the sample specify the same CDR3. The chain couples TRBV9 to TRBJ2-3; 11 positions agree with TRBD2. J was trimmed by 3 bases and V by 0 bases; bases with no gene match: 3. CDR3 length: 16 residues. Germline V gene lookup returns CDR1 SGDLS and CDR2 YYNGEE. The CDR3 sequence: CASSVVLAGGTDTQYF. CDR3 DNA sequence: TGTGCCAGCAGCGTAGTTTTAGCGGGGGGGACAGATACGCAGTATTTT.

This sequence joins TRBV6-1 and TRBJ2-7; weak D call: TRBD1 (5 bases). The CDR3 consists of 15 residues. The V end lost 0 bases, the J end lost 5 bases, and 14 bases lay between the germline ends. The V gene's germline CDR1 is MNHNS and CDR2 SASEGT. The CDR3 nucleotides are TGTGCCAGCAGTGAAGCGCCAGGACATTTGGACGAGCAGTACTTC. Residues: CASSEAPGHLDEQYF.

V usage is TRBV11-3 and J usage is TRBJ2-1; D might be TRBD2 (6 bases). The germline V gene has CDR1 SGHNT and CDR2 YENEEA. V lost 0 bases to trimming and J lost 0 bases, with 6 bases between them. CDR3 size: 15 residues. The CDR3 nucleotides are TGTGCCAGCAGCTTAGATAGCGGCTCCTACAATGAGCAGTTCTTC. It specifies CASSLDSGSYNEQFF.

Sample share makes this clone large (0.1 to 1%). Other DNA sequences of this sample code for an identical CDR3. The V gene is TRBV5-1, the J gene TRBJ1-1; perhaps TRBD1 as D (6 bases). Germline values: CDR1 SGHRS, CDR2 YFSETQ. CDR3 length equals 14 residues. Trimming cost V 3 bases and J 1 base, with 10 bases left between them. This chain's CDR3 is CASSSGQPNTEAFF. Here the CDR3 DNA reads TGCGCCAGCAGCTCTGGACAGCCGAACACTGAAGCTTTCTTT.

This clone ranks as medium-sized. This chain links TRBV27 with TRBJ2-3, with D perhaps TRBD1 (6 bases). Germline V gives CDR1 MNHEY, CDR2 SMNVEV (reference sequence). Trimming pared 3 bases from V and 0 bases from J, leaving 16 bases between. The length of the CDR3 is 17 residues. As DNA, the CDR3 is TGTGCCAGCAGTTTTACAGGGATGGTTCCTAGCACAGATACGCAGTATTTT. As protein: CASSFTGMVPSTDTQYF.

The chain links TRBV10-1 to TRBJ1-4; a weak D match, TRBD1 (5 bases). This CDR3 contains 15 residues. V was trimmed by 2 bases and J by 7 bases, leaving 14 bases between them. Germline values: CDR1 WNHNN, CDR2 SYGVQD (reference sequence). This CDR3 reads CASSERGVGSEKLFF. DNA of the CDR3: TGCGCCAGCAGTGAGAGAGGGGTAGGTAGTGAAAAACTGTTTTTT.

As to this clone: Other DNA sequences within the sample encode an identical CDR3. This chain uses TRBV5-1 with TRBJ2-2; a weak D match, TRBD2 (5 bases). V was shortened by 3 bases and J by 3 bases, with 9 bases between the two germline ends. The CDR3 is 14 residues long. Germline V lookup: CDR1 SGHRS, CDR2 YFSETQ. The CDR3 bases are TGCGCCAGCAGCTCCGGACTCGACACCGGGGAGCTGTTTTTT. It codes for CASSSGLDTGELFF.

V is TRBV5-1 and J is TRBJ1-1, with a possible D match to TRBD1 (6 bases). The CDR3 extends over 15 amino acids. Germline lookup yields CDR1 SGHRS and CDR2 YFSETQ. V lost 3 bases and J lost 4, with 16 bases in between. CDR3 region: CASSSTPGVGTEAFF. CDR3 in DNA: TGCGCCAGCAGCTCCACACCAGGGGTGGGCACTGAAGCTTTCTTT.

The chain is built from TRBV28 and TRBJ1-5; no firm D call. The CDR3 runs to 12 residues. Germline CDR1 and CDR2: MDHEN and SYDVKM. The V end was cut by 5 bases, the J end by 12 bases, with 14 bases between. Here the CDR3 reads CASSTSGVVQHF. Written as DNA, the CDR3 is TGTGCCAGCAGTACGAGCGGGGTGGTCCAGCATTTT.

V and J are TRBV10-3 and TRBJ2-3; 7 bases are shared with TRBD1. The CDR3 is made up of 15 amino acids. Losses at the gene ends were 0 bases for V and 1 base for J; bases not matched to a gene: 1. Germline CDR1 and CDR2: ENHRY and SYGVKD. The CDR3 spells CAISESGTGTDTQYF. The CDR3 DNA reads TGTGCCATCAGTGAGTCCGGGACAGGCACAGATACGCAGTATTTT.

This chain connects TRBV30 to TRBJ2-4; TRBD2 matches 10 bases. J was trimmed by 5 bases and V by 0 bases; bases with no gene match: 25. CDR1 GTSNPN and CDR2 SVGIG come from the germline V gene (reference sequence). There are 22 residues in the CDR3. CDR3 nucleotide sequence: TGTGCCTGGAGTGTACTACACGGGTCGGGGCAGGGAGGACTAGCGGATGAAAACATTCAGTACTTC. Protein sequence: CAWSVLHGSGQGGLADENIQYF. Full variable domain (rest looked up from reference TRBV30 and TRBJ2-4): SQTIHQWPATLVQPVGSPLSLECTVEGTSNPNLYWYRQAAGRGLQLLFYSVGIGQISSEVPQNLSASRPQDRQFILSSKKLLLSDSGFYLCAWSVLHGSGQGGLADENIQYFGAGTRLSVL.

Only one count was recorded for this clone. This chain links TRBV7-9 with TRBJ2-3; 8 bases fit TRBD2. Unmatched junction bases numbered 8, after V lost 5 bases and J lost 1 base. The CDR3 covers 16 residues. Germline assignment: CDR1 SEHNR and CDR2 FQNEAQ (reference sequence). The CDR3 reads CASSLPRGGGTDTQYF. DNA for the CDR3: TGTGCCAGCAGCCTACCCCGGGGGGGTGGCACAGATACGCAGTATTTT.

The chain employs TRBV2 and TRBJ1-6; maybe TRBD1 (6 bases). The ends were cut back, 3 bases at V and 6 bases at J, with 12 bases in the middle. The germline CDR1 and CDR2 sequences are SNHLY and FYNNEI. The CDR3 covers 15 residues. CDR3 sequence (DNA): TGTGCCAGCAGTGACGGAACAGGGAGTAATTCACCCCTCCACTTT. The encoded protein is CASSDGTGSNSPLHF.

J is TRBJ2-2 and V is TRBV6-6; 8 bases align to TRBD1. V shed 6 bases, J shed 3 bases, and the junction held 6 bases outside the gene matches. CDR1 and CDR2 from the germline V gene are MNHNY and SVGAGI (reference sequence). This CDR3 spans 15 amino acids. CDR3 residues: CASSRTGLDTGELFF. CDR3 sequence (DNA): TGTGCCAGCAGCAGGACAGGGCTGGACACCGGGGAGCTGTTTTTT.

The chain is built from TRBV6-5 and TRBJ2-7, with no clear D. The germline gives CDR1 MNHEY, CDR2 SVGAGI. V was shortened by 6 bases and J by 7 bases, with 13 bases between the two germline ends. The CDR3 has 12 amino acids. DNA of the CDR3: TGTGCCAGCAGCTGCCCGATCGTTGAGCAGTACGTC. Translating it yields CASSCPIVEQYV.